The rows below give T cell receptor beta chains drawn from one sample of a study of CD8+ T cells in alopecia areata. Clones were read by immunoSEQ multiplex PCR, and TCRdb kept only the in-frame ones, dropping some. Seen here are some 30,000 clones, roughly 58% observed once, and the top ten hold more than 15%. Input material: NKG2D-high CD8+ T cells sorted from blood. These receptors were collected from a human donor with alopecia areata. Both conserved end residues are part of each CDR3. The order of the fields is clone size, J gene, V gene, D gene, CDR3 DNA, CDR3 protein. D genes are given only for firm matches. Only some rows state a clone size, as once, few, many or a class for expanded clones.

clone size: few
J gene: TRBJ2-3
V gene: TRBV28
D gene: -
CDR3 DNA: TGTGCCAGCAGACCACCCGGGCAGCGAACAGATACGCAGTATTTT
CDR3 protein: CASRPPGQRTDTQYF

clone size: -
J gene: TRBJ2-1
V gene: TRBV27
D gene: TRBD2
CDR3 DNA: TGTGCCAGCAGTCCTGGGACTAGTTTCTATGAGCAGTTCTTC
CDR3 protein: CASSPGTSFYEQFF

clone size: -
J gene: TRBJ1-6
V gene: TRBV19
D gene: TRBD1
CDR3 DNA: TGTGCCAGTACCGGGACAGGACGTTCACCCCTCCACTTT
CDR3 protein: CASTGTGRSPLHF

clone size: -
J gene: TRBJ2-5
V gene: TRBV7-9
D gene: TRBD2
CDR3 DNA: TGTGCCAGCAGCTCGGGACTAGCGTCAGAGACCCAGTACTTC
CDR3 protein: CASSSGLASETQYF

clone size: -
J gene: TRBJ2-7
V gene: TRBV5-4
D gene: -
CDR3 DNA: TGTGCCAGCAGCTTGAGGGACGGCTTAGCCGAGCAGTACTTC
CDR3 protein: CASSLRDGLAEQYF

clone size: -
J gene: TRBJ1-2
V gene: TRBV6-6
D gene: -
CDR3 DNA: TGTGCCAGCAGTTATGAATGGGGGGATGGCTACACCTTC
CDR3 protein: CASSYEWGDGYTF

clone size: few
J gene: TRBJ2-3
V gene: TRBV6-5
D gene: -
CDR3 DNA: TGTGCCAGCGGTTACAGATACACAGATACGCAGTATTTT
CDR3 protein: CASGYRYTDTQYF

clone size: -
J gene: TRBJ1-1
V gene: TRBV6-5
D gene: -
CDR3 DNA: TGTGCCAGCAGTTTTTTTGGTGGCACTGAAGCTTTCTTT
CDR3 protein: CASSFFGGTEAFF

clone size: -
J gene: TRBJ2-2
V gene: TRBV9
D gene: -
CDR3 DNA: TGTGCCAGCAGCGTCACAGGGAACACCGGGGAGCTGTTTTTT
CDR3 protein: CASSVTGNTGELFF

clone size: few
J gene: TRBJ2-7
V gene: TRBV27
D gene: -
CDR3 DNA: TGTGCCAGCAGTTTCGGAGGGGAAGACTACGAGCAGTACTTC
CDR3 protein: CASSFGGEDYEQYF

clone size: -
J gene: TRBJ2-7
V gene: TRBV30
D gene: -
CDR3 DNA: TGTGCCTGGAGTGGCAGATCCTACGAGCAGTACTTC
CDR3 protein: CAWSGRSYEQYF

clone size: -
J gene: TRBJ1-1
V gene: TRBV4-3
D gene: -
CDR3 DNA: TGCGCCAGCAGCCTGGACCGACTACAGACGAAGAACACTGAAGCTTTCTTT
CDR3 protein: CASSLDRLQTKNTEAFF

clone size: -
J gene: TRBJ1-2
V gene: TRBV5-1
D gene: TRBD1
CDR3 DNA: TGCGCCAGCAGCTTGGGGGACAGCTGGGACTTTGGCTACACCTTC
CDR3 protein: CASSLGDSWDFGYTF